This is a list of T cell receptor beta chains from one sample in a study of shared clonotypes between healthy human individuals. Clones were read by immunoSEQ multiplex PCR, and TCRdb kept only the in-frame ones, dropping some. The data show approximately 1.9 million clones, with 93% seen just once and less than 2% held by the top ten. The source material was naive CD8+ T cells from PBMCs. These receptors all come from a man in his late teens or twenties in good health. Some clones in this sample may be carry-over from other donors' samples. The CDR3 runs from the conserved cysteine through the conserved F or W. The D gene is left open where the match is weak. The listing skips clone size in some rows; elsewhere it reads once, few, many or a size class.

TRBJ1-2,TRBV7-9,.,.,TGTGCCAGCAGCTTAGTAGAGACGCCATATGGCTACACCTTC,CASSLVETPYGYTF
TRBJ2-1,TRBV13,.,TRBD1,TGTGCCAGCAGCTCAGAATTCAAGGACAGGGGGCTAGCCAATGAGCAGTTCTTC,CASSSEFKDRGLANEQFF
TRBJ1-2,TRBV27,.,.,TGTGCCAGCTCGACAACGGGCTATGGCTACACCTTC,CASSTTGYGYTF
TRBJ2-7,TRBV4-1,.,.,TGCGCCAGCAGCCAAGGGCCCAACTTTAAATACGAGCAGTACTTC,CASSQGPNFKYEQYF
TRBJ2-7,TRBV27,.,.,TGTGCCAGCAGTTTAAGGGTGGAGAGGGGGATATACGAGCAGTACTTC,CASSLRVERGIYEQYF
TRBJ1-1,TRBV6-5,.,.,TGTGCCAGCAGCTCCCTCCTGAACACTGAAGCTTTCTTT,CASSSLLNTEAFF
TRBJ2-2,TRBV25-1,.,.,TGTGCCAGCAGTCTTCTTGAGGGGCCCCCGAACACCGGGGAGCTGTTTTTT,CASSLLEGPPNTGELFF
TRBJ2-1,TRBV10-2,.,.,TGCGCCAGCAGTGGGGCGGACCCACTTGATGAGCAGTTCTTC,CASSGADPLDEQFF
TRBJ2-3,TRBV27,once,TRBD2,TGTGCCAGCAGTCCCCCACGTGGGGAGGGAGATACGCAGTATTTT,CASSPPRGEGDTQYF
TRBJ2-7,TRBV2,.,TRBD2,TGTGCCAGCAGTGAAGCGCTTAGGGGACTACACTCCTACGAGCAGTACTTC,CASSEALRGLHSYEQYF
TRBJ2-1,TRBV7-9,.,.,TGTGCCAGCACCCTTTCAAGGTTGGGGGTGAATCTCAATGAGCAGTTCTTC,CASTLSRLGVNLNEQFF
TRBJ2-1,TRBV9,.,TRBD2,TGTGCCAGCAGCCTGAGACTAGCGGACGAGCAGTTCTTC,CASSLRLADEQFF
TRBJ2-7,TRBV7-3,.,TRBD1,TGTGCCAGCAGCCTCACAGGGGGGCGGGACGAGCAGTACTTC,CASSLTGGRDEQYF
TRBJ2-1,TRBV4-2,.,TRBD2,TGTGCCAGCAGCCAAGAGTCGACTAGCTCTTACTCCTACAATGAGCAGTTCTTC,CASSQESTSSYSYNEQFF
TRBJ2-7,TRBV9,.,.,TGTGCCAGCAGCGCGGGAACAGGGTCCGCCTCCTACGAGCAGTACTTC,CASSAGTGSASYEQYF
TRBJ1-2,TRBV30,.,.,TGTGCCTGGATGACCTCGTGGCAGCAGGGGGGCTACACCTTC,CAWMTSWQQGGYTF
TRBJ1-1,TRBV9,.,.,TGTGCCAGCAGCGTAGCTGGATACACTGAAGCTTTCTTT,CASSVAGYTEAFF
TRBJ2-7,TRBV10-3,.,TRBD2,TGTGCCATCGGAGTAGCGGGAGGGGGAGAGCAGTACTTC,CAIGVAGGGEQYF
TRBJ1-1,TRBV27,.,.,TGTGCCAGCAGTTTACTATCTCGGATGGCTGAAGCTTTCTTT,CASSLLSRMAEAFF
TRBJ2-7,TRBV29-1,.,.,TGCAGCGTTTTTCCGGGACCAGACTACGAGCAGTACTTC,CSVFPGPDYEQYF
TRBJ1-2,TRBV27,.,.,TGTGCCAGCAGCATAAGAGTCGGTAACTATGGCTACACCTTC,CASSIRVGNYGYTF
TRBJ1-5,TRBV27,.,.,TGTGCCAGCAGTTTGGGGGGAAGCAATCAGCCCCAGCATTTT,CASSLGGSNQPQHF
TRBJ2-7,TRBV11-3,.,.,TGTGCCAGCAGCACTGGGCGAGGCTACGAGCAGTACTTC,CASSTGRGYEQYF
TRBJ1-3,TRBV7-9,.,TRBD1,TGTGCCAGCAGCCGGACGGGGACAGGGCTAGCCTCTGGAAACACCATATATTTT,CASSRTGTGLASGNTIYF
TRBJ2-1,TRBV10-3,.,TRBD2,TGTGCCATCAGTGAGACTCTAGCGGGAGGGCCCAATGAGCAGTTCTTC,CAISETLAGGPNEQFF
TRBJ2-1,TRBV5-1,.,TRBD1,TGCGCCAGCAGCCATCCAGTTACCGGGACAGAATACAATGAGCAGTTCTTC,CASSHPVTGTEYNEQFF
TRBJ2-1,TRBV28,.,.,TGTGCCAGCAGTTTATCCCAAGGGGGGGAGCAGTTCTTC,CASSLSQGGEQFF
TRBJ2-7,TRBV2,.,TRBD2,TGTGCCAGCAGTGAATTGGGACTAGCGGGATCGTCCTACGAGCAGTACTTC,CASSELGLAGSSYEQYF
TRBJ1-5,TRBV7-9,few,TRBD1,TGTGCCAGCAGCCAAGGGACAGGGCTGCGCAATCAGCCCCAGCATTTT,CASSQGTGLRNQPQHF
TRBJ2-5,TRBV6-4,.,TRBD1,TGTGCCAGCAGTGACGTGACAGGGGGCGGGGAGACCCAGTACTTC,CASSDVTGGGETQYF
TRBJ2-7,TRBV23-1,.,TRBD1,TGCGCCAGCAGCCCTCGGGACAGCTTCTACGAGCAGTACTTC,CASSPRDSFYEQYF
TRBJ1-3,TRBV13,.,.,TGTGCCAGCAGCTTAGAGCACACCAACTCTGGAAACACCATATATTTT,CASSLEHTNSGNTIYF
TRBJ2-7,TRBV7-2,.,.,TGTGCCAGCAGCTTGTCCTACGGGGCGGTCCTTTCCTACGAGCAGTACTTC,CASSLSYGAVLSYEQYF
TRBJ2-3,TRBV27,.,TRBD1,TGTGCCAGCAGTTTATCGGGACAGGGGAGCACAGATACGCAGTATTTT,CASSLSGQGSTDTQYF
TRBJ2-7,TRBV9,.,.,TGTGCCAGCAGTCTCCTCCCTCTTGGCGAGCAGTACTTC,CASSLLPLGEQYF
TRBJ2-7,TRBV9,.,TRBD1,TGTGCCAGCAGCCCAAGGACAGGGATTAACGAGCAGTACTTC,CASSPRTGINEQYF
TRBJ2-5,TRBV27,.,.,TGTGCCAGCAGTTTATCGCAGGGAAGAGAGACCCAGTACTTC,CASSLSQGRETQYF
TRBJ2-7,TRBV28,.,.,TGTGCCAGCACTTCGGGCGTGGGCGGACACTACGAGCAGTACTTC,CASTSGVGGHYEQYF
TRBJ2-5,TRBV30,.,.,TGTGCCTGGAAGGGCTCGCTGCTACTAGGGGGGGGAGAGACCCAGTACTTC,CAWKGSLLLGGGETQYF
TRBJ2-7,TRBV7-9,.,.,TGTGCCAGCAGCTTAGGGCCCCACGAGCAGTACTTC,CASSLGPHEQYF
TRBJ1-1,TRBV30,few,.,TGTGCCTTAAGAGTCATGAACACTGAAGCTTTCTTT,CALRVMNTEAFF
TRBJ2-1,TRBV5-1,.,TRBD2,TGCGCCAGCAGTTTGACTAGCGGGAACAATGAGCAGTTCTTC,CASSLTSGNNEQFF
TRBJ2-1,TRBV4-3,.,TRBD2,TGCGCCAGCAGCCAAGATTTGCTAGCGGTCCACAATGAGCAGTTCTTC,CASSQDLLAVHNEQFF
TRBJ2-7,TRBV4-1,.,.,TGCGCCAGCAGCCAAGCGGCCCAGGCGTTCAGCACCTACGAGCAGTACTTC,CASSQAAQAFSTYEQYF
TRBJ2-5,TRBV27,.,.,TGTGCCAGCAGTTTAGGGCCGGGAGAGACCCAGTACTTC,CASSLGPGETQYF
TRBJ1-5,TRBV28,.,.,TGTGCCAGCAGTCCCGCCTCCGTACAGGGTAGCAATCAGCCCCAGCATTTT,CASSPASVQGSNQPQHF
TRBJ2-3,TRBV9,.,TRBD2,TGTGCCAGCAGCGTAGGGCCAGCGGGAGTCCCAGATACGCAGTATTTT,CASSVGPAGVPDTQYF
TRBJ2-7,TRBV9,.,.,TGTGCCAGCAGCGTAGGCCTAGCTCGCTCCTACGAGCAGTACTTC,CASSVGLARSYEQYF